Listed below are T cell receptor beta chains from one sample, sequenced in a study of blood T cell repertoires in COVID-19. Here immunoSEQ multiplex PCR was the method, and the copy in TCRdb shows in-frame clones only, minus some. The sample has around 400,000 clones; about 90% are singletons. The specimen sequenced was peripheral blood. The receptors derive from a young woman with COVID-19, enrolled during active disease. Each CDR3 is given with its conserved first and last residue. A D gene is named only where the DNA matches it firmly. Size tells how often a clone was seen (once, few, many) or the class of an expanded clone, and some rows leave it out.

D gene,J gene,clone size,V gene,CDR3 DNA,CDR3 protein
TRBD1,TRBJ1-5,NA,TRBV27,TGTGCCAGCAAATTAGACAGGGCGATCAATCAGCCCCAGCATTTT,CASKLDRAINQPQHF
TRBD2,TRBJ2-7,NA,TRBV7-3,TGTGCCAGCAGCCAAGGACTAGCGGGACCATACGAGCAGTACTTC,CASSQGLAGPYEQYF
TRBD1,TRBJ1-2,NA,TRBV3-1/TRBV3-2,TGTGCCAGCAGCGGGACAGGGGCCTTGAGGTATGGCTACACCTTC,CASSGTGALRYGYTF
NA,TRBJ2-3,NA,TRBV3-1/TRBV3-2,TGTGCCAGCAGACAGTCGGGCACAGATACGCAGTATTTT,CASRQSGTDTQYF
NA,TRBJ2-3,NA,TRBV10-3,TGTGCCATCGGGACGGGGAGCGGGAGCACAGATACGCAGTATTTT,CAIGTGSGSTDTQYF
NA,TRBJ1-2,NA,TRBV28,TGTGCCAGCAACGAGTGGGGGAGGGGTGGCTACACCTTC,CASNEWGRGGYTF
NA,TRBJ1-1,few,TRBV5-4,TGTGCCAGCAGCCGCATGTCAGGGAACACTGAAGCTTTCTTT,CASSRMSGNTEAFF
NA,TRBJ2-1,NA,TRBV7-2,TGTGCCAGCAGATGGACAACGGACAATTACAATGAGCAGTTCTTC,CASRWTTDNYNEQFF
TRBD2,TRBJ2-2,NA,TRBV24-1,TGTGCCACCGCCGGAACTAGCGTTAACACCGGGGAGCTGTTTTTT,CATAGTSVNTGELFF
NA,TRBJ1-3,few,TRBV28,TGTGCCAGCAGTCCCGGGATCGTCGCCGGAAACACCATATATTTT,CASSPGIVAGNTIYF
NA,TRBJ2-7,NA,TRBV2,TGTGCCACTATGAGTAAAACCTACGAGCAGTACTTC,CATMSKTYEQYF
NA,TRBJ2-7,NA,TRBV21-1,TGTGCCAGCAGCAAAGTGGCAGGGAATAAATCCTACGAGCAGTACTTC,CASSKVAGNKSYEQYF
NA,TRBJ1-1,NA,TRBV9,TGTGCCAGCAGCGTAGATGGGAGGGTGAACACTGAAGCTTTCTTT,CASSVDGRVNTEAFF
TRBD2,TRBJ2-2,NA,TRBV28,TGTGCCAGCAGTTTATTTGCGGGGGGGAACACCGGGGAGCTGTTTTTT,CASSLFAGGNTGELFF
NA,TRBJ1-1,NA,TRBV27,TGTGCCAGCAGTTTCTTCGGGGGTGTTGCTTTCTTT,CASSFFGGVAFF
NA,TRBJ1-3,NA,TRBV5-1,TGCGCCAGCAGCTTGGGACAGCGCGGCTCTGGAAACACCATATATTTT,CASSLGQRGSGNTIYF
TRBD2,TRBJ2-5,NA,TRBV7-2,TGTGCCAGCAGCTTAGTTCTAGCGGGAGAAGAGACCCAGTACTTC,CASSLVLAGEETQYF
NA,TRBJ1-5,NA,TRBV6-5,TGTGCCAGCAACCAGGGGAATCAGCCCCAGCATTTT,CASNQGNQPQHF
TRBD1,TRBJ2-3,NA,TRBV30,TGTGCCTGGAGTGGACAGGGGGGTGGAGATACGCAGTATTTT,CAWSGQGGGDTQYF
TRBD2,TRBJ2-3,once,TRBV30,TGTGCCTGGGGGGAGCCCTATTGGACTAGCGGAGGGGGAGATACGCAGTATTTT,CAWGEPYWTSGGGDTQYF
NA,TRBJ1-1,NA,TRBV29-1,TGCAGCGTCGTGGACACGAACACTGAAGCTTTCTTT,CSVVDTNTEAFF
TRBD2,TRBJ2-5,NA,TRBV5-1,TGCGCCAGCAGCTTGGCTAGCGGGAGAGAGACCCAGTACTTC,CASSLASGRETQYF
NA,TRBJ1-2,once,TRBV19,TGTGCCAGTGCGGGGGGATACGGCTATGGCTACACCTTC,CASAGGYGYGYTF
NA,TRBJ1-1,NA,TRBV5-5,TGTGCCAGCAGCTACGGTCCCTTCACTGAAGCTTTCTTT,CASSYGPFTEAFF
NA,TRBJ1-3,NA,TRBV9,TGTGCCAGCAGCGTGTCCGGGACACGATCTGGAAACACCATATATTTT,CASSVSGTRSGNTIYF
TRBD2,TRBJ2-5,NA,TRBV28,TGTGCCAGCAGTTTCAACCTAGGAGTCACTAGCGGCCAAGAGACCCAGTACTTC,CASSFNLGVTSGQETQYF
NA,TRBJ2-3,NA,TRBV19,TGTGCCAGTAGTATAGGGACAACCACAGATACGCAGTATTTT,CASSIGTTTDTQYF
TRBD2,TRBJ2-3,once,TRBV10-2,TGCGCCAGCAGTGAACTAGCGGGGTTCACAGATACGCAGTATTTT,CASSELAGFTDTQYF
TRBD2,TRBJ2-7,NA,TRBV2,TGTGCCAGCACCATAGCGGGAGTAGGCGACGAGCAGTACTTC,CASTIAGVGDEQYF
NA,TRBJ1-1,NA,TRBV30,TGTGCCTGGAGTGTACGATTGGGAGCTGAAGCTTTCTTT,CAWSVRLGAEAFF
TRBD1,TRBJ2-7,once,TRBV11-2,TGTGCCAGCAGCTTTAACAGGGGTATGGACGAGCAGTACTTC,CASSFNRGMDEQYF
NA,TRBJ2-7,NA,TRBV27,TGTGCCAGCAGTTCCTGGACAGTTCGAACCTACGAGCAGTACTTC,CASSSWTVRTYEQYF
NA,TRBJ1-1,NA,TRBV5-1,TGCGCCAGCAGAGTTACAGTGAACACTGAAGCTTTCTTT,CASRVTVNTEAFF
NA,TRBJ2-1,NA,TRBV7-8,TGTGCCAGCATCCAGGGGTCCGATGTTGAGCAGTTCTTC,CASIQGSDVEQFF
NA,TRBJ2-7,NA,TRBV5-5,TGTGCCAGCAGCACGAGGAGGGAGCAGTACTTC,CASSTRREQYF
TRBD2,TRBJ2-1,NA,TRBV7-3,TGTGCCAGCAGCCGCGGACTAGCGGGAGGGGCAGGCAATGAGCAGTTCTTC,CASSRGLAGGAGNEQFF
TRBD2,TRBJ2-5,NA,TRBV2,TGTGCCAGCAGTGATCTAGCGGGCGAGACCCAGTACTTC,CASSDLAGETQYF
NA,TRBJ2-7,NA,TRBV27,TGTGCCAGCAGTGCCGACCCCCGCGGGACCTACGAGCAGTACTTC,CASSADPRGTYEQYF
NA,TRBJ2-1,NA,TRBV12-2,TGTGCAAGTCGCTTAGCAATCGGGAGTCGGGTCTTC,CASRLAIGSRVF
NA,TRBJ1-2,NA,TRBV28,TGTGCCAGCAGTCCTGGGGGGTGGGCCTATGGCTACACCTTC,CASSPGGWAYGYTF
NA,TRBJ1-5,NA,TRBV7-3,TGTGCCAGCAGCCCATCGGGCGGGGAGCCCCAGCATTTT,CASSPSGGEPQHF
NA,TRBJ2-2,NA,TRBV7-8,TGTGCCAGCAGCCAGCCGAGACAGTCGGGACTGACGTACACCGGGGAGCTGTTTTTT,CASSQPRQSGLTYTGELFF
NA,TRBJ2-6,few,TRBV2,TGTGCCAGCACGGATGGGAGCTCTGGGGCCAACGTCCTGACTTTC,CASTDGSSGANVLTF
NA,TRBJ2-7,NA,TRBV6-5,TGTGCCAGCAGTTACTCGCTGGGGGCTTACGAGCAGTACTTC,CASSYSLGAYEQYF
NA,TRBJ1-4,NA,TRBV4-1,TGCGCCAGCAGCATATCTCCGGGACAAGGAAATGAAAAACTGTTTTTT,CASSISPGQGNEKLFF
NA,TRBJ2-1,NA,TRBV7-2,TGTGCCAGCAGCTTAGTGGCGGGAATGGGGAGTAATGAGCAGTTCTTC,CASSLVAGMGSNEQFF
TRBD1,TRBJ2-2,NA,TRBV7-3,TGTGCCAGCAGGCGGGGGGACAGGGGAACCGGGGAGCTGTTTTTT,CASRRGDRGTGELFF
NA,TRBJ2-7,NA,TRBV12-3/TRBV12-4,TGTGCCAGCAGCCCCAACCGTGACAGGCAGTACTTC,CASSPNRDRQYF
NA,TRBJ2-3,NA,TRBV19,TGTGCCAGTTCCACTCATTCTAGCACAGATACGCAGTATTTT,CASSTHSSTDTQYF
TRBD2,TRBJ2-2,NA,TRBV6-4,TGTGCCAGCAGCTTGACTAGCGGGGGGTCCACCGGGGAGCTGTTTTTT,CASSLTSGGSTGELFF
TRBD1,TRBJ2-7,NA,TRBV5-1,TGCGCCAGCAGCCCGGGATACAGGGGGCAGAACGAGCAGTACTTC,CASSPGYRGQNEQYF
TRBD2,TRBJ2-3,NA,TRBV28,TGTGCCAGCAGTTCTCCTCCGGGACTAGCGGGAGACTCAGATACGCAGTATTTT,CASSSPPGLAGDSDTQYF
NA,TRBJ2-1,NA,TRBV6-5,TGTGCCAGCAGTTACCCCAACAATGAGCAGTTCTTC,CASSYPNNEQFF
TRBD2,TRBJ2-2,NA,TRBV30,TGTGCCTGGAGTGTATTAGCGGGGAGCGGGGAGCTGTTTTTT,CAWSVLAGSGELFF
TRBD1,TRBJ2-7,NA,TRBV7-2,TGTGCCAGCAGCGGGGACAGGGCGAACGAGCAGTACTTC,CASSGDRANEQYF
NA,TRBJ1-5,NA,TRBV5-6,TGTGCCAGCAGCTTGAATGGCGGATATAGCAATCAGCCCCAGCATTTT,CASSLNGGYSNQPQHF
NA,TRBJ2-2,NA,TRBV7-3,TGTGCCAGCAGCCCCACGGGGCGGGGGCTGACCGGGGAGCTGTTTTTT,CASSPTGRGLTGELFF